The text below deals with one T cell receptor beta chain. Assay used: immunoSEQ multiplex PCR; TCRdb lists only in-frame clones, some missing. The sample lists about 80,000 clones; 85% to 95% were seen once. The entry originates in a study of T cell changes during pregnancy in multiple sclerosis. J was trimmed by 4 bases and V by 5 bases; bases with no gene match: 11. The CDR3 loop spans 16 amino acids. Germline V gene sequence: CDR1 MNHEY, CDR2 SMNVEV (reference sequence). This chain links TRBV27 with TRBJ2-3; 8 bases line up with TRBD2. Source: peripheral blood, taken after pregnancy. The source of this sequence is a female donor in good health, enrolled as a control in a pregnancy study. CDR3 sequence (DNA): TGTGCCAGCAGTCGGATGGGTAGCGGGGTAGCAGATACGCAGTATTTT. It encodes CASSRMGSGVADTQYF.